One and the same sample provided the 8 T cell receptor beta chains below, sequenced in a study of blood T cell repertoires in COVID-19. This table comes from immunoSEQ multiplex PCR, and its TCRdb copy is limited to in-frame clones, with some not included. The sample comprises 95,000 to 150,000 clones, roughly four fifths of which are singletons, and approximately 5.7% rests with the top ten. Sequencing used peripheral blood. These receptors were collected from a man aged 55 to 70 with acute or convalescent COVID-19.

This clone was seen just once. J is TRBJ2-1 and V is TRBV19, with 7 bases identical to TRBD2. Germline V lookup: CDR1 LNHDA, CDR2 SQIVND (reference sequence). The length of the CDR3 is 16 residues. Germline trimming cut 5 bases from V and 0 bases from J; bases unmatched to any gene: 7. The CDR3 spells CASSPGGGSSYNEQFF. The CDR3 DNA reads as TGTGCCAGTAGTCCAGGTGGCGGGAGCTCCTACAATGAGCAGTTCTTC.

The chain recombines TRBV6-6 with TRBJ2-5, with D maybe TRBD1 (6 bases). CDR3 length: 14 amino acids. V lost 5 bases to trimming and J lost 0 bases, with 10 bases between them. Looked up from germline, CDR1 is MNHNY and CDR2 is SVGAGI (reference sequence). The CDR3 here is CASSGQLYQETQYF. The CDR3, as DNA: TGTGCCAGCAGTGGACAGCTGTACCAAGAGACCCAGTACTTC.

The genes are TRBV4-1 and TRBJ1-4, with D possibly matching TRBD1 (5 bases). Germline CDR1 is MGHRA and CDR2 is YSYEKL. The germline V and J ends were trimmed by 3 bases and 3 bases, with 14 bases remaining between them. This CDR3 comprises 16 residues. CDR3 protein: CASSHPLGGSNEKLFF. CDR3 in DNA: TGCGCCAGCAGCCACCCCCTGGGGGGTTCTAATGAAAAACTGTTTTTT.

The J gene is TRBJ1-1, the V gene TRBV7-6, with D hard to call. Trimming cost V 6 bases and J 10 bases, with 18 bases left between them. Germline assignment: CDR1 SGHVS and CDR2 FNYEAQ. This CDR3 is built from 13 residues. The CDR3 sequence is CASSPSPGGTAFF. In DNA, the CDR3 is TGTGCCAGCAGTCCGTCGCCCGGAGGTACAGCTTTCTTT.

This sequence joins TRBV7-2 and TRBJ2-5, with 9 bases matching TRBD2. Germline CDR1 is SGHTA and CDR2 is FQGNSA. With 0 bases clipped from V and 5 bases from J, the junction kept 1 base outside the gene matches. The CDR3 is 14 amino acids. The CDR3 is CASSLALAGETQYF. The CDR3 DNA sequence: TGTGCCAGCAGCTTAGCACTAGCGGGTGAGACCCAGTACTTC.

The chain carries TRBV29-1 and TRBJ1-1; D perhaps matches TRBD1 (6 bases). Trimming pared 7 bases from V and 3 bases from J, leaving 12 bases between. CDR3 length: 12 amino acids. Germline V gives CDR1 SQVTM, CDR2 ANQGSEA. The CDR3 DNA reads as TGCAGCGGGGATACAGGGTACACTGAAGCTTTCTTT. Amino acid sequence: CSGDTGYTEAFF.

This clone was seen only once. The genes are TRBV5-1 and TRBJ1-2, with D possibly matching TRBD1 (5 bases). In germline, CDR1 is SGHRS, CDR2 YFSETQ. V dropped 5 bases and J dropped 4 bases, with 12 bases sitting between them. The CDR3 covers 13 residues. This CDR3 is CASSVQESYGYTF. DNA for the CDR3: TGCGCCAGCAGTGTACAGGAATCCTATGGCTACACCTTC.

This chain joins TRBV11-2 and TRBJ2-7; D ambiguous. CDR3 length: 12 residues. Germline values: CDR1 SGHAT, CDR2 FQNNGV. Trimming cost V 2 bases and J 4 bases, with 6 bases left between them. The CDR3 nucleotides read TGTGCCAGCAGCTTAAACACGTACGAGCAGTACTTC. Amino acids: CASSLNTYEQYF.